One sample yielded the 5 T cell receptor beta chains listed below, sequenced in a study of T cells after yellow fever vaccination. One entry per CDR3 protein results from TCRdb running MiXCR on the 5' RACE reads. The sample lists roughly 70,000 distinct CDR3 sequences, about 7.7% occurring once. Source: CD8+ T cells sorted from PBMCs, taken on the day of the yellow fever booster vaccination. The receptors derive from a man aged 30-40 years who received the YFV17D yellow fever vaccine.

This clonotype was counted many times. The V call is TRBV6-1, the J call TRBJ2-3; D is ambiguous. The V and J ends lost 6 bases and 2 bases respectively, with 12 bases between them. Per the germline V gene, CDR1 is MNHNS and CDR2 is SASEGT. The CDR3 sequence is 14 residues long. This CDR3 is CASRGGWATDTQYF. DNA of the CDR3: TGTGCCAGCAGGGGCGGATGGGCCACAGATACGCAGTATTTT.

This sequence joins TRBV20-1 and TRBJ2-7; possibly TRBD1 or TRBD2 for D (5 bases each). This CDR3 comprises 15 residues. Germline CDR1 DFQATT, CDR2 SNEGSKA (reference sequence). V shed 0 bases and J shed 6 bases, with 18 bases lying between them. The CDR3 nucleotides read TGCAGTGCTAGAGATCGGGGACCAGGGCCCGGCGAGCAGTACTTC. Its protein product is CSARDRGPGPGEQYF.

The CDR3 spells CASSFLAGQVATEAFF. CDR3 nucleotides: TGTGCCAGCAGCTTTCTCGCGGGACAGGTGGCCACTGAAGCTTTCTTT. The genes are TRBV5-6 and TRBJ1-1, with 8 bases that match TRBD1. Per the germline V gene, CDR1 is SGHDT and CDR2 is YYEEEE. The CDR3 extends over 16 amino acids. Trimming removed 2 bases from V and 4 bases from J; junction bases left unmatched: 10.

The chain joins TRBV27 to TRBJ2-3; D not resolved. Trimming shortened V by 4 bases and J by 6 bases, and 11 bases separated the two germline ends. CDR1 MNHEY and CDR2 SMNVEV come from the germline V gene (reference sequence). This CDR3 comprises 13 residues. CDR3 sequence: CASSSLLTDTQYF. CDR3 coding DNA: TGTGCCAGCAGTTCACTACTGACCGATACGCAGTATTTT.

This clonotype was seen a few times. The chain recombines TRBV11-2 with TRBJ2-5; the D gene is possibly TRBD2 (5 bases). The CDR3 has 13 residues. V lost 5 bases and J 4 bases, leaving 11 bases between the germline ends. CDR1 SGHAT and CDR2 FQNNGV come from the germline V gene. Here the CDR3 reads CASSPEGGETQYF. CDR3 DNA sequence: TGTGCCAGCAGCCCTGAGGGCGGAGAGACCCAGTACTTC.